This TCR beta chain came from a study of shared clonotypes between healthy human individuals. Genomic DNA from each subset was divided evenly over several immunoSEQ plates. TCRdb's copy holds only in-frame clones and misses some; the assay was immunoSEQ multiplex PCR. The table shows 450,000 to 500,000 clones, with almost 80% occurring only once. The V gene's germline CDR1 is SGDLS and CDR2 YYNGEE. Between the trimmed V and J ends, which lost 0 bases and 6 bases, there was a span of 7 bases. The CDR3 covers 13 residues. V usage is TRBV9 and J usage is TRBJ2-1, with D unresolved. The receptor comes from a woman aged 40 to 50 in good health. Some clones in this sample may be carry-over from other donors' samples. Source material: PBMCs. CDR3 in DNA: TGTGCCAGCAGCGTAGGGGTTCGCAATGAGCAGTTCTTC. Protein: CASSVGVRNEQFF.